This T cell receptor beta chain was recorded in a study of graft-versus-host responses after intestinal transplantation. Looking at the study overall: Recipients had multivisceral, liver-intestinal, or isolated intestinal transplants. Every transplant recipient was induced with anti-thymocyte globulin, then maintained on tacrolimus and steroids for roughly 3 years.

CDR1 is WSHSY, CDR2 SAAADI, per germline. The CDR3 is made up of 16 amino acids. V lost 6 bases, J lost 4 bases, and 8 bases stayed unmatched. To note about this clone: Its antigen is unknown.

Findings of the study overall: GvH clone levels peaked in circulation, and this peak was associated with early post-transplant HvG declines. Subjects displaying graft-donor T cell macrochimerism possessed elevated graft-versus-host to host-versus-graft clonal ratios inside allografts.

The protocol was immunoSEQ multiplex PCR, while the TCRdb copy is restricted to in-frame clones and leaves out a portion. The data show around 20,000 clones, 80% to 90% seen once. This chain joins TRBV10-2 and TRBJ2-2; 10 bases agree with TRBD2. The sample consisted of PBMCs, taken roughly 65 days after intestinal transplantation. The source of this sequence is a human patient who received an intestinal transplant, so some T cells may come from the graft donor. As DNA, the CDR3 is TGCGCCAGCAGCTCCGGACTAGCGGCCCTCACCGGGGAGCTGTTTTTT. Its translation: CASSSGLAALTGELFF.